Listed below are T cell receptor beta chains from one sample, sequenced in a study of blood T cell repertoires in COVID-19. Assay: immunoSEQ multiplex PCR; the TCRdb copy retains only in-frame clones and omits some. The sample carries under 200,000 clones, roughly 90% recorded once. Specimen: peripheral blood. These receptors were obtained from a man aged 18 to 29 with active or convalescent COVID-19. Both conserved end residues are part of each CDR3. Fields, in order: J gene, clone size, D gene, V gene, CDR3 protein, CDR3 DNA. A D gene is named only where the DNA matches it firmly. Size is omitted from some rows. Given values are once, few, many or a class for expanded clones.

j_gene: TRBJ1-6; abundance: .; d_gene: TRBD1; v_gene: TRBV9; CDR3aa: CASSAGQGDSPLHF; CDR3nt: TGTGCCAGCAGCGCCGGACAGGGCGACTCACCCCTCCACTTT
j_gene: TRBJ1-1; abundance: .; d_gene: .; v_gene: TRBV30; CDR3aa: CAWSVTPAGTEAFF; CDR3nt: TGTGCCTGGAGTGTGACACCGGCGGGCACTGAAGCTTTCTTT
j_gene: TRBJ1-5; abundance: .; d_gene: TRBD1; v_gene: TRBV6-6; CDR3aa: CASSPGTGERGTQPQHF; CDR3nt: TGTGCCAGCAGTCCGGGGACAGGGGAGCGTGGGACTCAGCCCCAGCATTTT
j_gene: TRBJ1-2; abundance: .; d_gene: .; v_gene: TRBV2; CDR3aa: CASSIRGTNYGYTF; CDR3nt: TGTGCCAGCAGTATAAGGGGAACTAACTATGGCTACACCTTC
j_gene: TRBJ1-1; abundance: .; d_gene: .; v_gene: TRBV12-3/TRBV12-4; CDR3aa: CASSLAVASEAFF; CDR3nt: TGTGCCAGCAGTTTAGCTGTCGCGTCTGAAGCTTTCTTT
j_gene: TRBJ2-5; abundance: once; d_gene: TRBD1; v_gene: TRBV5-1; CDR3aa: CASSRTGVQETQYF; CDR3nt: TGCGCCAGCAGCAGGACAGGGGTCCAAGAGACCCAGTACTTC
j_gene: TRBJ1-1; abundance: .; d_gene: TRBD1; v_gene: TRBV9; CDR3aa: CASSAREWTGGAETEAFF; CDR3nt: TGTGCCAGCAGCGCCCGCGAATGGACAGGGGGCGCGGAAACTGAAGCTTTCTTT
j_gene: TRBJ1-5; abundance: .; d_gene: .; v_gene: TRBV19; CDR3aa: CASSIDTDSSNQPQHF; CDR3nt: TGTGCCAGTAGTATAGATACGGACAGTAGCAATCAGCCCCAGCATTTT
j_gene: TRBJ2-1; abundance: .; d_gene: TRBD2; v_gene: TRBV7-9; CDR3aa: CASSPSPGLAGYNEQFF; CDR3nt: TGTGCCAGCAGCCCGTCCCCGGGACTAGCGGGGTACAATGAGCAGTTCTTC
j_gene: TRBJ1-1; abundance: once; d_gene: .; v_gene: TRBV6-6; CDR3aa: CASSYSQGRAEAFF; CDR3nt: TGTGCCAGCAGTTACTCTCAGGGTAGGGCTGAAGCTTTCTTT
j_gene: TRBJ2-1; abundance: .; d_gene: TRBD2; v_gene: TRBV9; CDR3aa: CASSSLSGGLNNEQFF; CDR3nt: TGTGCCAGCAGCTCCCTGTCGGGGGGATTAAACAATGAGCAGTTCTTC
j_gene: TRBJ2-2; abundance: .; d_gene: TRBD1; v_gene: TRBV10-3; CDR3aa: CAITDSTGVGELFF; CDR3nt: TGTGCCATCACCGATTCTACAGGGGTCGGGGAGCTGTTTTTT
j_gene: TRBJ1-2; abundance: .; d_gene: .; v_gene: TRBV6-1; CDR3aa: CASSESGFGYGYTF; CDR3nt: TGTGCCAGCAGTGAATCGGGGTTTGGTTATGGCTACACCTTC
j_gene: TRBJ2-6; abundance: .; d_gene: .; v_gene: TRBV21-1; CDR3aa: CASSKDRDRPGGANVLTF; CDR3nt: TGTGCCAGCAGCAAAGACCGGGACAGGCCAGGAGGGGCCAACGTCCTGACTTTC
j_gene: TRBJ1-1; abundance: .; d_gene: TRBD1; v_gene: TRBV5-8; CDR3aa: CASSLAVRTGNTEAFF; CDR3nt: TGTGCCAGCAGCTTGGCCGTCCGGACAGGGAACACTGAAGCTTTCTTT